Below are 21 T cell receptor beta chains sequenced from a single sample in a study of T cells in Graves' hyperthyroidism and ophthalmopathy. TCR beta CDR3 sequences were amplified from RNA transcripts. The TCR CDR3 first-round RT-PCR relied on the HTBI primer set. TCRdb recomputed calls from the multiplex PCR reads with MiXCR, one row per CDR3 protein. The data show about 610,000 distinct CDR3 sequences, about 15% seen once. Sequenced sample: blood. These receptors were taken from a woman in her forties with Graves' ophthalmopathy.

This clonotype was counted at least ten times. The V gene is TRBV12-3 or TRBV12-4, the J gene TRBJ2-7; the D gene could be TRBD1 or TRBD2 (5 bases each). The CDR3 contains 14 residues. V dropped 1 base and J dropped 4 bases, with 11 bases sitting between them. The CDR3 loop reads CASSLGGRGYEQYF. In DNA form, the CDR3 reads TGTGCCAGCAGTTTAGGGGGCCGCGGGTACGAGCAGTACTTC.

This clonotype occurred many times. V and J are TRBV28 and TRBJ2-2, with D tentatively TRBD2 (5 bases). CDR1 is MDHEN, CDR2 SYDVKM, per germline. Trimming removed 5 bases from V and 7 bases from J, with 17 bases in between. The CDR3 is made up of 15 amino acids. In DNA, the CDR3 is TGTGCCAGCAGTCTCCGACGGGGTTGGGGCGGGGAGCTGTTTTTT. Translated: CASSLRRGWGGELFF.

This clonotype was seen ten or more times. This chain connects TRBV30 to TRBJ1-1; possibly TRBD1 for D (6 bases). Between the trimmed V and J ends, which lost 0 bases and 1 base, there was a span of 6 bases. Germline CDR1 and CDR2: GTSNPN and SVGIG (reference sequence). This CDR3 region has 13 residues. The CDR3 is CAWSVGQNTEAFF. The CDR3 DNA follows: TGTGCCTGGAGTGTGGGACAGAACACTGAAGCTTTCTTT.

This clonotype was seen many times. CDR3 region: CASSALSGRGQETQYF. The CDR3 DNA reads TGTGCCAGCAGCGCCCTAAGCGGGAGGGGACAAGAGACCCAGTACTTC. The rearrangement uses TRBV9 and TRBJ2-5; the match to TRBD2 covers 10 bases. The J segment lost 2 bases and the V segment lost 3 bases, leaving 7 bases of the junction unmatched. The CDR3 spans 16 residues. Germline CDR1 and CDR2: SGDLS and YYNGEE.

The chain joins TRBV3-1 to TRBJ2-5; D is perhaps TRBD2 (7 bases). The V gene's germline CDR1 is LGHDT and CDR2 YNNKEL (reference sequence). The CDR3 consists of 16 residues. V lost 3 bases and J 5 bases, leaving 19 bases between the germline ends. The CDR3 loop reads CASSQRGDYSSETQYF. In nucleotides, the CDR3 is TGTGCCAGCAGCCAGAGGGGGGACTACTCCTCGGAGACCCAGTACTTC.

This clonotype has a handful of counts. The CDR3 here is CASSQGTYSPLHF. DNA for the CDR3: TGTGCCAGCAGCCAAGGAACGTATTCACCCCTCCACTTT. The V and J genes are TRBV14 and TRBJ1-6, with D hard to call. CDR1 SGHDN and CDR2 FVKESK come from the germline V gene. This CDR3 is built from 13 residues. The V gene lost 1 base and the J gene lost 8 bases, with 6 bases spanning the gap.

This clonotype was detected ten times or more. The CDR3 region has the DNA TGTGCCAGCAGACCCCGACAGGGGGTCGGCATGAACACTGAAGCTTTCTTT. As protein: CASRPRQGVGMNTEAFF. The chain recombines TRBV12-3 or TRBV12-4 with TRBJ1-1, with 9 bases that match TRBD1. This CDR3 spans 17 amino acids. V was clipped by 6 bases and J by 0 bases; unmatched bases: 11.

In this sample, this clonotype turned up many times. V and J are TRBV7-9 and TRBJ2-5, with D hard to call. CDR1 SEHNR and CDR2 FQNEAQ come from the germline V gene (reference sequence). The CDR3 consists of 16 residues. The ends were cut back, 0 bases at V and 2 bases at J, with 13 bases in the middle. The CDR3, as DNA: TGTGCCAGCAGCTTAGCGCTAAGGGCGATTCAAGAGACCCAGTACTTC. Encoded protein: CASSLALRAIQETQYF.

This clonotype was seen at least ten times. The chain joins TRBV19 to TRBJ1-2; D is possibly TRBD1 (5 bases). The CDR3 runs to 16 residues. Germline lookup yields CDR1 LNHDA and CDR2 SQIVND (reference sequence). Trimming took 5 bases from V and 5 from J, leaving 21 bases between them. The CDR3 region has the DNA TGTGCCAGTAGTGGGGGGACGGGTAGGGATTGGTATGGCTACACCTTC. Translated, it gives CASSGGTGRDWYGYTF.

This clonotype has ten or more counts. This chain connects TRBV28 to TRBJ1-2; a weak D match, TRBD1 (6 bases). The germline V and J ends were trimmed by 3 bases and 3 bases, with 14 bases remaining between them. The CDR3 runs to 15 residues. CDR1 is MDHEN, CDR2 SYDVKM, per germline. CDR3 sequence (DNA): TGTGCCAGCAGTTTGGGAGGGGGGATCGACTATGGCTACACCTTC. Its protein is CASSLGGGIDYGYTF.

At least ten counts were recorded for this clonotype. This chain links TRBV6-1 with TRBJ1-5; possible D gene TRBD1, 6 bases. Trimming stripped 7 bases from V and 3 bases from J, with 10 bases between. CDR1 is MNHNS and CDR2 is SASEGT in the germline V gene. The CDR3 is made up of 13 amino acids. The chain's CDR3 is CASTGQNNQPQHF. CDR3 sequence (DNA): TGTGCCAGCACCGGACAGAACAATCAGCCCCAGCATTTT.

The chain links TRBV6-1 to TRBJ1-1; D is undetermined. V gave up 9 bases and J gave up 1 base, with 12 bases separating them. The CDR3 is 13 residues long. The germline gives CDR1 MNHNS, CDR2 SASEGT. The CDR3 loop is CASTARTNTEAFF. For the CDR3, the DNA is TGTGCCAGTACCGCCCGGACGAACACTGAAGCTTTCTTT.

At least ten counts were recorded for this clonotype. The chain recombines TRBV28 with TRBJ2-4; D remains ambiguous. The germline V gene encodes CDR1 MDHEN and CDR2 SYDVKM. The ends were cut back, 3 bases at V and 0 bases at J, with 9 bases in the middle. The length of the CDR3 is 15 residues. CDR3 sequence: CASSFGNSAKNIQYF. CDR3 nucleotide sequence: TGTGCCAGCAGTTTTGGCAACTCAGCCAAAAACATTCAGTACTTC.

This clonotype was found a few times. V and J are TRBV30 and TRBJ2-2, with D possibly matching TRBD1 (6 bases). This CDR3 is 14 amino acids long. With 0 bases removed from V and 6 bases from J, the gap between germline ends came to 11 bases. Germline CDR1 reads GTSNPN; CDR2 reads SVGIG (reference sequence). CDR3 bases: TGTGCCTGGAGTGTAGGGGCAGGGGCCGGGGAGCTGTTTTTT. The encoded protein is CAWSVGAGAGELFF.

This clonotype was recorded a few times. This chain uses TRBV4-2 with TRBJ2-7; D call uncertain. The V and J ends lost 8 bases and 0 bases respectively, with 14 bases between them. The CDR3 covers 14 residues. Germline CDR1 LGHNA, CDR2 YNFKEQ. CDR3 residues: CASRRPPYSYEQYF. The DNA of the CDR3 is TGTGCCAGCCGCCGGCCGCCCTACTCCTACGAGCAGTACTTC.

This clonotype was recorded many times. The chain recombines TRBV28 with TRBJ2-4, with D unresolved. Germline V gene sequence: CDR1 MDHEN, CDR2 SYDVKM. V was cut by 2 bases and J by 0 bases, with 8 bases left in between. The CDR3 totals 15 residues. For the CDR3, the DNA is TGTGCCAGCAGTTTAAGGGCCCTAGCCAAAAACATTCAGTACTTC. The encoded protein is CASSLRALAKNIQYF.

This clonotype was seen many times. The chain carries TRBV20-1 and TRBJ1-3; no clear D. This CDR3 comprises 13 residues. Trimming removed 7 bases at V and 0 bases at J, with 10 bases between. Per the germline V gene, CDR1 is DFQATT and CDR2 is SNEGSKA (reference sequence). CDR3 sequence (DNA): TGCAGTGTTGGGAGGATCTCTGGAAACACCATATATTTT. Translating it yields CSVGRISGNTIYF.

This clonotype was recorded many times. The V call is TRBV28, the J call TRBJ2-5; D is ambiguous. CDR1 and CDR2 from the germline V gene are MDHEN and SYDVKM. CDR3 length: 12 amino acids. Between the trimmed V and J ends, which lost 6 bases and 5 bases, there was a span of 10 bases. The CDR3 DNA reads TGTGCCAGCAGCATATTCCGGGAGACCCAGTACTTC. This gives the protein CASSIFRETQYF.

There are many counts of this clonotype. CDR3 sequence reads: CASSPWQGQGNTEAFF. CDR3 nucleotides: TGTGCCAGCAGCCCCTGGCAGGGGCAGGGGAACACTGAAGCTTTCTTT. V is TRBV9 and J is TRBJ1-1; a weak D match, TRBD1 (6 bases). The CDR3 runs 16 residues. Per the germline V gene, CDR1 is SGDLS and CDR2 is YYNGEE. The germline V and J ends were trimmed by 4 bases and 1 base, with 17 bases remaining between them.

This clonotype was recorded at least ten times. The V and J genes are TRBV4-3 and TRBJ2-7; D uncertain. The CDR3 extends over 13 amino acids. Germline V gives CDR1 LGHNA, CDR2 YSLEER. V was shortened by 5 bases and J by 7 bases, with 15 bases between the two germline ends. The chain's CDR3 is CASSASRGREQYF. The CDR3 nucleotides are TGCGCCAGCAGCGCCTCCCGAGGTAGGGAGCAGTACTTC.

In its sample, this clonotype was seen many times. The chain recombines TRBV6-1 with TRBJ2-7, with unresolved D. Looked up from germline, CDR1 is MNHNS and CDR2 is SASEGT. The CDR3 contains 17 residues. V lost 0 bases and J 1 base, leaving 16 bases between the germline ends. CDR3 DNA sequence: TGTGCCAGCAGTGAAGCTATAACGGCTTCACCTTCCTACGAGCAGTACTTC. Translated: CASSEAITASPSYEQYF.